These T cell receptor beta chains were read from a single sample in a study of blood T cell repertoires in COVID-19. Clones were read by immunoSEQ multiplex PCR, and TCRdb kept only the in-frame ones, dropping some. Among around 120,000 clones, roughly 90% were seen once, and the ten largest hold 3.8%. The sample was peripheral blood. The source is a woman aged 60-75 years with COVID-19, enrolled during active disease. Both conserved end residues are part of each CDR3. The D gene is left open where the match is weak. Clone size is shown for a subset of rows, as once, few, many or a class of expanded clone.

size: .
J: TRBJ2-3
V: TRBV2
D: .
CDR3: CASSEARANGADTQYF
DNA: TGTGCCAGCAGTGAAGCGCGGGCCAACGGGGCAGATACGCAGTATTTT

size: .
J: TRBJ2-1
V: TRBV11-3
D: TRBD2
CDR3: CASSSGLAGGANEQFF
DNA: TGTGCCAGCAGCTCCGGACTAGCGGGGGGGGCGAATGAGCAGTTCTTC

size: .
J: TRBJ2-7
V: TRBV6-2/TRBV6-3
D: TRBD1
CDR3: CASSYRQRTGLYEQYF
DNA: TGTGCCAGCAGTTACCGACAGAGGACAGGGTTGTACGAGCAGTACTTC

size: .
J: TRBJ1-1
V: TRBV29-1
D: TRBD1
CDR3: CSVVGQGITEAFF
DNA: TGCAGCGTTGTAGGACAGGGGATCACTGAAGCTTTCTTT

size: few
J: TRBJ1-1
V: TRBV7-8
D: .
CDR3: CASSLRGLIRNTEAFF
DNA: TGTGCCAGCAGCTTACGAGGGCTGATAAGGAACACTGAAGCTTTCTTT

size: .
J: TRBJ1-2
V: TRBV19
D: TRBD1
CDR3: CASSIPGQGSGYTF
DNA: TGTGCCAGTAGTATACCGGGACAGGGTAGCGGCTACACCTTC

size: once
J: TRBJ2-5
V: TRBV7-7
D: .
CDR3: CASSPGISSETQYF
DNA: TGTGCTAGCAGCCCAGGAATTTCCTCAGAGACCCAGTACTTC

size: .
J: TRBJ1-2
V: TRBV28
D: TRBD1
CDR3: CASRQGFYGYTF
DNA: TGTGCCAGTAGACAGGGCTTCTATGGCTACACCTTC

size: .
J: TRBJ1-6
V: TRBV19
D: TRBD1
CDR3: CASTNQDRRNSPLHF
DNA: TGTGCCAGTACGAACCAGGACAGGAGAAATTCACCCCTCCACTTT

size: .
J: TRBJ1-5
V: TRBV7-9
D: .
CDR3: CASSFGTSNQPQHF
DNA: TGTGCCAGCAGCTTTGGGACATCTAATCAGCCCCAGCATTTT

size: once
J: TRBJ1-1
V: TRBV3-1/TRBV3-2
D: .
CDR3: CASSQVGGRGAEAFF
DNA: TGTGCCAGCAGCCAAGTGGGCGGGAGAGGGGCTGAAGCTTTCTTT

size: .
J: TRBJ1-1
V: TRBV6-1
D: .
CDR3: CASSDSWTGNTEAFF
DNA: TGTGCCAGCAGTGATTCGTGGACGGGAAACACTGAAGCTTTCTTT

size: .
J: TRBJ1-2
V: TRBV7-8
D: TRBD1
CDR3: CASSGTGVGNYGYTF
DNA: TGTGCCAGCAGCGGTACAGGGGTGGGGAACTATGGCTACACCTTC

size: .
J: TRBJ1-2
V: TRBV15
D: .
CDR3: CATSRGAGVAFYGYTF
DNA: TGTGCCACCAGCAGAGGGGCAGGGGTGGCTTTCTATGGCTACACCTTC

size: .
J: TRBJ1-4
V: TRBV19
D: .
CDR3: CASSIYREDEKLFF
DNA: TGTGCCAGTAGTATCTACAGGGAAGATGAAAAACTGTTTTTT

size: .
J: TRBJ2-1
V: TRBV3-1/TRBV3-2
D: TRBD2
CDR3: CASSPVAGGPVEQFF
DNA: TGTGCCAGCAGCCCGGTAGCGGGAGGTCCTGTGGAGCAGTTCTTC